Listed below are T cell receptor beta chains from one sample, sequenced in a study of blood T cell repertoires in COVID-19. Using immunoSEQ multiplex PCR, the repertoire was profiled, and TCRdb retains in-frame clones only, with some absent. Here the sample spans 270,000 or so clones, roughly 84% being singletons. The specimen was peripheral blood. The receptors shown here come from a woman under 30 with acute or convalescent COVID-19. Each CDR3 is given with its conserved first and last residue. D genes are given only for firm matches. Where a row states a size, it is once, few, many or the class of an expanded clone; other rows omit it.

14	TRBV19	.	.	TRBJ2-1	TGTGCCAGTAGACCCACAATGGCCTCCAATGAGCAGTTCTTC	CASRPTMASNEQFF
16	TRBV7-9	TRBD2	.	TRBJ2-1	TGTGCCAGCAGCACAGGACTAGCGGGAGGAACGGATGAGCAGTTCTTC	CASSTGLAGGTDEQFF
15	TRBV30	TRBD1	.	TRBJ1-4	TGTGCCTGGAGTATACGGACAGGGAGGAATGAAAAACTGTTTTTT	CAWSIRTGRNEKLFF
16	TRBV6-5	.	.	TRBJ1-4	TGTGCCAGCAGTTACTCGATGGGCGGGAGAAGGGGAAAACTGTTTTTT	CASSYSMGGRRGKLFF
15	TRBV6-6	TRBD1	.	TRBJ1-2	TGTGCCAGCATAGGAGGGGGACAGGGTTTCGGTGGCTACACCTTC	CASIGGGQGFGGYTF
15	TRBV5-1	TRBD2	.	TRBJ2-5	TGCGCCAGCAGCTCACGGACTAGCGGGACTGGGACCCAGTACTTC	CASSSRTSGTGTQYF
11	TRBV20-1	.	.	TRBJ1-1	TGCAGTGCCAAAGCCGTATCCGAAGCTTTCTTT	CSAKAVSEAFF
16	TRBV6-5	.	.	TRBJ2-1	TGTGCCAGCAGTTACTCGACCCCGGGAGCCACCAATGAGCAGTTCTTC	CASSYSTPGATNEQFF
15	TRBV5-5	TRBD1	.	TRBJ2-7	TGTGCCAGCAGCTTGGTGGGCAGGGGGCCGGACGAGCAGTACTTC	CASSLVGRGPDEQYF
16	TRBV28	TRBD1	.	TRBJ1-5	TGTGCCAGCGGGGACCGGGACAGGGTCACCAATCAGCCCCAGCATTTT	CASGDRDRVTNQPQHF
16	TRBV30	TRBD2	.	TRBJ2-1	TGTGCCTGGTTGCCTCCCGGGACTAGCGAAGTAAATGAGCAGTTCTTC	CAWLPPGTSEVNEQFF
15	TRBV7-2	.	.	TRBJ2-1	TGTGCCAGCTCCGGGGGGCTAGCGCGCAACAATGAGCAGTTCTTC	CASSGGLARNNEQFF
16	TRBV4-1	.	.	TRBJ2-6	TGCGCCAGCAGCCAAGAGGGGGGGCCTGGGGCCAACGTCCTGACTTTC	CASSQEGGPGANVLTF
15	TRBV6-5	TRBD1	once	TRBJ2-7	TGTGCCAGCAGAAACTCCGGACAGGGCGCCCACGAGCAGTACTTC	CASRNSGQGAHEQYF
16	TRBV24-1	TRBD2	.	TRBJ2-3	TGTGCCACCAGTGAGGTGACTAGCGGGACCACAGATACGCAGTATTTT	CATSEVTSGTTDTQYF
14	TRBV28	TRBD2	.	TRBJ2-5	TGTGCCAGCACCCGAAGCGGGATGTGGGAGACCCAGTACTTC	CASTRSGMWETQYF
13	TRBV7-9	.	.	TRBJ1-1	TGTGCCAGCAGCTTAGATCACCTCCGGGGGACTTTCTTT	CASSLDHLRGTFF
15	TRBV10-3	TRBD2	.	TRBJ2-1	TGTGCCATCAGTGATTGGGGGGGAATACACAATGAGCAGTTCTTC	CAISDWGGIHNEQFF
16	TRBV6-2/TRBV6-3	TRBD1	few	TRBJ1-2	TGTGCCAGCAGCCGCCATGGACAGGGGGCCCCATATGGCTACACCTTC	CASSRHGQGAPYGYTF
16	TRBV30	TRBD1	.	TRBJ1-1	TGTGCCTGGAGTCTACGGCGAGGGACAGCGAACACTGAAGCTTTCTTT	CAWSLRRGTANTEAFF
13	TRBV29-1	TRBD2	.	TRBJ2-7	TGCAGCGTTGGGGGGACTAGCGGGAGATCGTTGTACTTC	CSVGGTSGRSLYF
14	TRBV19	.	.	TRBJ1-4	TGTGCCAGTAGTATAGACGCGGTCGGAGAAAAACTGTTTTTT	CASSIDAVGEKLFF
15	TRBV6-5	TRBD1	.	TRBJ1-3	TGTGCCAGCAGACGGGACAGGTCGGGCGGAAACACCATATATTTT	CASRRDRSGGNTIYF
15	TRBV7-2	TRBD2	.	TRBJ2-4	TGTGCCAGCAGCCCTACTAGCGGGGGGAAAAACATTCAGTACTTC	CASSPTSGGKNIQYF
14	TRBV7-3	.	.	TRBJ1-5	TGTGCCAGCAGCTTATACGCAGGCTCTCAGCCCCAGCATTTT	CASSLYAGSQPQHF
17	TRBV18	.	.	TRBJ1-3	TGTGCCAGCTCCCCTGGGGCAGGGGCAGGCTCTGGAAACACCATATATTTT	CASSPGAGAGSGNTIYF
15	TRBV13	TRBD1	.	TRBJ2-3	TGTGCCAGCAGACCTGGGACAGGGAATCCAGATACGCAGTATTTT	CASRPGTGNPDTQYF
15	TRBV4-1	.	.	TRBJ1-4	TGCGCCAGCAGCCAAGATGAGGCAGGGAATGAAAAACTGTTTTTT	CASSQDEAGNEKLFF
15	TRBV5-4	TRBD2	.	TRBJ2-1	TGTGCCAGCAGGGCTAGCGGGAGGACCTACAATGAGCAGTTCTTC	CASRASGRTYNEQFF
16	TRBV19	.	.	TRBJ2-1	TGTGCCAGTAGTTTGTCAGGGGTCAGCTCCTACAATGAGCAGTTCTTC	CASSLSGVSSYNEQFF
13	TRBV28	.	.	TRBJ2-1	TGTGCCTCCCACTCCGGACAGATCAATGAGCAGTTCTTC	CASHSGQINEQFF
15	TRBV7-2	TRBD1	.	TRBJ1-2	TGTGCCAGCAGCCCTACCGGGACAGCTAACTATGGCTACACCTTC	CASSPTGTANYGYTF
16	TRBV25-1	.	.	TRBJ1-4	TGTGCCAGCAGTGAATTCGGACAGCCCACTAATGAAAAACTGTTTTTT	CASSEFGQPTNEKLFF
17	TRBV5-1	TRBD2	.	TRBJ2-1	TGCGCCAGCAGCCCGAGAGGACTAGCGGGAGTAAAGGGTGAGCAGTTCTTC	CASSPRGLAGVKGEQFF
13	TRBV14	.	.	TRBJ2-1	TGTGCCAGCAGCTTCAAGTTCGGAGATGAGCAGTTCTTC	CASSFKFGDEQFF
14	TRBV10-3	TRBD2	.	TRBJ2-1	TGTGCCATCAGTGAGCTAGCGGGTGTTAATGAGCAGTTCTTC	CAISELAGVNEQFF
14	TRBV18	TRBD1	few	TRBJ2-7	TGTGCCAGCTCACCCCGACAGGGAGTCTACGAGCAGTACTTC	CASSPRQGVYEQYF
11	TRBV5-6	.	.	TRBJ2-5	TGTGCCAGCAGCTTGGCCGGTACCCAGTACTTC	CASSLAGTQYF
16	TRBV5-1	TRBD2	.	TRBJ2-7	TGCGCCAGCAGCTCCTCGGGGGCGGGAGGGCTGTACGAGCAGTACTTC	CASSSSGAGGLYEQYF
16	TRBV27	TRBD2	once	TRBJ2-5	TGTGCCACCGGGACTAGCGGGAGTTCTTACCAAGAGACCCAGTACTTC	CATGTSGSSYQETQYF
13	TRBV30	.	.	TRBJ2-3	TGTGCCTGGATGGTCCGGGATTGGGATACGCAGTATTTT	CAWMVRDWDTQYF
16	TRBV2	TRBD1	.	TRBJ2-3	TGTGCCAGCAGTGAAAGCGGACAGGGGGCCGCAGATACGCAGTATTTT	CASSESGQGAADTQYF
15	TRBV6-5	TRBD2	.	TRBJ2-2	TGTGCCAGCGGATCTAGCGGGAGAGTTCGAGGGGAGCTGTTTTTT	CASGSSGRVRGELFF
15	TRBV19	.	.	TRBJ2-3	TGTGCCAGTAGTAAGCAGGCTACAGCGGCAGATACGCAGTATTTT	CASSKQATAADTQYF
15	TRBV10-3	TRBD1	.	TRBJ2-2	TGTGCCATAAAGGGACAGGGGCTGAACACCGGGGAGCTGTTTTTT	CAIKGQGLNTGELFF
11	TRBV6-2/TRBV6-3	.	.	TRBJ1-1	TGTGCCAGCAGTTGGGGGGCTGAAGCTTTCTTT	CASSWGAEAFF
16	TRBV7-2	.	many	TRBJ1-2	TGTGCCAGCAGCTTAGGATCTATGGGCAGACGCTATGGCTACACCTTC	CASSLGSMGRRYGYTF
15	TRBV5-1	TRBD2	.	TRBJ2-2	TGCGCCAGCAGCTTTCTAGCGGGGGGTACCGGGGAGCTGTTTTTT	CASSFLAGGTGELFF